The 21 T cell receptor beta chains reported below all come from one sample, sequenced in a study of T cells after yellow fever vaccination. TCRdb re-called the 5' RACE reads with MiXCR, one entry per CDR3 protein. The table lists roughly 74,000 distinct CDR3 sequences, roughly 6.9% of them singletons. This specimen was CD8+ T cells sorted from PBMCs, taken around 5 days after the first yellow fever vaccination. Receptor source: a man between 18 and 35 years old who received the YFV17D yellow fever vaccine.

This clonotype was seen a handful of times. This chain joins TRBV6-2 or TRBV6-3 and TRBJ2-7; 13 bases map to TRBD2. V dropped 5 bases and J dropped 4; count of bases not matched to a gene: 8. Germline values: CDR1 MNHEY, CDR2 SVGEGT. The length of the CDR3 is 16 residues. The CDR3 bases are TGTGCCAGCAGTCCCGGACTAGCGGGGGAGTTTTACGAGCAGTACGTC. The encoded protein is CASSPGLAGEFYEQYV.

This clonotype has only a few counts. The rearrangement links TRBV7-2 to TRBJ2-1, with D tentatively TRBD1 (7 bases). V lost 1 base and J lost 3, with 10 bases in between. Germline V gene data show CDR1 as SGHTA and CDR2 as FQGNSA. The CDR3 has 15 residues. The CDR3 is CASSLGRGVYNEQFF. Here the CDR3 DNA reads TGTGCCAGCAGCTTAGGCAGGGGGGTCTACAATGAGCAGTTCTTC.

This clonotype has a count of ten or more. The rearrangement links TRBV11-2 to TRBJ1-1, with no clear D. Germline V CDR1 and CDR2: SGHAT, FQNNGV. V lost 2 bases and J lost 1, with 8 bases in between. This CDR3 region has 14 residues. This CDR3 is CASSLIGENTEAFF. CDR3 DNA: TGTGCCAGCAGCTTAATCGGGGAGAACACTGAAGCTTTCTTT.

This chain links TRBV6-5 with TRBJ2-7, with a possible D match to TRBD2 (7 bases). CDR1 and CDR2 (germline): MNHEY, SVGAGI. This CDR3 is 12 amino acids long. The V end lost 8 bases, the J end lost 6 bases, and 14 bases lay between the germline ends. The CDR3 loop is CASGGAVGEQYF. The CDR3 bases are TGTGCCAGCGGGGGGGCAGTGGGCGAGCAGTACTTC.

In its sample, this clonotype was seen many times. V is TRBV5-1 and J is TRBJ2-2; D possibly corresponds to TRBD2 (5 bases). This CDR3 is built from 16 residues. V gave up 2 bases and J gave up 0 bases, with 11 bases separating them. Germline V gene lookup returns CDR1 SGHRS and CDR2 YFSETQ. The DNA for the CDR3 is TGCGCCAGCAGCTTTCCCCCGGGGACGAACACCGGGGAGCTGTTTTTT. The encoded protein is CASSFPPGTNTGELFF. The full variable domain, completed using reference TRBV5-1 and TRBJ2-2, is KAGVTQTPRYLIKTRGQQVTLSCSPISGHRSVSWYQQTPGQGLQFLFEYFSETQRNKGNFPGRFSGRQFSNSRSEMNVSTLELGDSALYLCASSFPPGTNTGELFFGEGSRLTVL.

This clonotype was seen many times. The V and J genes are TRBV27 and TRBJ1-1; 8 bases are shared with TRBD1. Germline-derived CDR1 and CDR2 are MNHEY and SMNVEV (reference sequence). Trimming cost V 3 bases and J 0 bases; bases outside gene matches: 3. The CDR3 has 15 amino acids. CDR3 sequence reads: CASSLTGDMNTEAFF. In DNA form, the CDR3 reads TGTGCCAGCAGTTTGACAGGGGATATGAACACTGAAGCTTTCTTT.

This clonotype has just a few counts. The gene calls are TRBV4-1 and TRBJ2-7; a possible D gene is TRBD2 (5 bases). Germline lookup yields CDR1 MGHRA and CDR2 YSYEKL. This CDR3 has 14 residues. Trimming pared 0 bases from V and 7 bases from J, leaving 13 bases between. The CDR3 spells CASSQDPGMGEQYV. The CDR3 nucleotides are TGCGCCAGCAGCCAAGATCCGGGGATGGGGGAGCAGTACGTC.

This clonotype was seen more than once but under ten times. The CDR3 nucleotides are TGTGCCAGCAGTTTATCGTCCCGCGGGGAGCTGTTTTTT. It yields the protein CASSLSSRGELFF. V gene TRBV27 combines with J gene TRBJ2-2; D is ambiguous. This CDR3 has 13 amino acids. V lost 0 bases, J lost 7 bases, and 6 bases lay in between. Germline assignment: CDR1 MNHEY and CDR2 SMNVEV (reference sequence).

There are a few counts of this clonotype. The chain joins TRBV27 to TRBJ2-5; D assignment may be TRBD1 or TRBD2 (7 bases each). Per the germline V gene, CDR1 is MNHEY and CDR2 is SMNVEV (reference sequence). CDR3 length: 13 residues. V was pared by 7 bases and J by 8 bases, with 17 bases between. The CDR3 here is CASNSGGGGTQYF. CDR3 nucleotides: TGTGCCAGCAACTCAGGGGGGGGAGGAACCCAGTACTTC.

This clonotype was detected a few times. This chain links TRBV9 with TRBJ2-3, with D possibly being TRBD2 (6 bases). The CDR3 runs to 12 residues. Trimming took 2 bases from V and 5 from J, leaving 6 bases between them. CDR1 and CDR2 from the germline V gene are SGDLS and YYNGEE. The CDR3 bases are TGTGCCAGCAGCGTGGGGGGAGATACGCAGTATTTT. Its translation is CASSVGGDTQYF.

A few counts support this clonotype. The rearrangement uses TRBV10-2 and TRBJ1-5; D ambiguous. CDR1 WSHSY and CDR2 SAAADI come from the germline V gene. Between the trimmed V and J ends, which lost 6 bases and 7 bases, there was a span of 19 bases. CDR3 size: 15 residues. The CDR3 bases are TGCGCCAGCAGCGTTGACCTAAATCCCGGACAGCCCCAGCATTTT. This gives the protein CASSVDLNPGQPQHF.

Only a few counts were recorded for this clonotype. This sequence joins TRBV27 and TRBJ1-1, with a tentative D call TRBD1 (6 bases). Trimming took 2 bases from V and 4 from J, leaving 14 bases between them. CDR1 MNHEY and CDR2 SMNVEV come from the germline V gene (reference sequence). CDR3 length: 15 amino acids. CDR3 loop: CASSLRQGMITEAFF. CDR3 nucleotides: TGTGCCAGCAGTTTACGTCAGGGGATGATCACTGAAGCTTTCTTT.

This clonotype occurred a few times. The CDR3 spells CASSSDTGLYGYTF. Written as DNA, the CDR3 is TGTGCCAGCAGCTCCGACACAGGGCTCTATGGCTACACCTTC. V is TRBV7-2 and J is TRBJ1-2; weak D call: TRBD1 (6 bases). Germline values: CDR1 SGHTA, CDR2 FQGNSA. The ends were cut back, 4 bases at V and 4 bases at J, with 13 bases in the middle. The length of the CDR3 is 14 residues. Variable domain in full (rest from reference TRBV7-2 and TRBJ1-2): GAGVSQSPSNKVTEKGKDVELRCDPISGHTALYWYRQSLGQGLEFLIYFQGNSAPDKSGLPSDRFSAERTGGSVSTLTIQRTQQEDSAVYLCASSSDTGLYGYTFGSGTRLTVV.

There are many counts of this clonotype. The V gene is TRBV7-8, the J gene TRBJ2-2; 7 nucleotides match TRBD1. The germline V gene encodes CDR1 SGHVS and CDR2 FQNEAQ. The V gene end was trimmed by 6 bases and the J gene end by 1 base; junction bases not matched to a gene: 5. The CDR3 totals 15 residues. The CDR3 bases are TGTGCCAGCAGTTATGGGACAGTGAACACCGGGGAGCTGTTTTTT. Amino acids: CASSYGTVNTGELFF.

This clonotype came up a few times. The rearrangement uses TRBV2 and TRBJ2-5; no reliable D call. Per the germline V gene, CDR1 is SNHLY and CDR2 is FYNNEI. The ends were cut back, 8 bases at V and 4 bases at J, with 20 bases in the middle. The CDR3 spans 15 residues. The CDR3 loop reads CASLPPPRPRETQYF. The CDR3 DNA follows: TGTGCCAGCTTACCCCCCCCCAGGCCGAGAGAGACCCAGTACTTC.

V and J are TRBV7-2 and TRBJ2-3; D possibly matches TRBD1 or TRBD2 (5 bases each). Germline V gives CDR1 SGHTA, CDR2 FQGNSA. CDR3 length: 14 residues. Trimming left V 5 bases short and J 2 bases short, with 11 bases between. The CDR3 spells CASSPGPYTDTQYF. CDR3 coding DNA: TGTGCCAGCAGCCCGGGACCCTACACAGATACGCAGTATTTT.

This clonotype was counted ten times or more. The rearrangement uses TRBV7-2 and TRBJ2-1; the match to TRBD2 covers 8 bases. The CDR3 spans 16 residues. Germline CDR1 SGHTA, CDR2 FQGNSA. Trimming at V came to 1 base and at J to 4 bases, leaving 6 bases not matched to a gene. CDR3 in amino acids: CASSLVGAGAYNEQFF. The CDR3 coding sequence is TGTGCCAGCAGCTTAGTAGGAGCGGGAGCATACAATGAGCAGTTCTTC.

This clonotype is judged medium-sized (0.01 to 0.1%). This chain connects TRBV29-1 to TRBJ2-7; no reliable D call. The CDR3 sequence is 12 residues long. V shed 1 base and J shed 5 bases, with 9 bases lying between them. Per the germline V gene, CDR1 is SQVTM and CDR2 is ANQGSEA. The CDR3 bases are TGCAGCGTTGAAGTTCGGGCAGACGAGCAGTACTTC. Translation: CSVEVRADEQYF.

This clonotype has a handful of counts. CDR3: CASSFAGLDQETQYF. The CDR3 DNA is TGCGCCAGCAGCTTCGCGGGCCTCGACCAAGAGACCCAGTACTTC. V usage is TRBV5-1 and J usage is TRBJ2-5; D is possibly TRBD2 (5 bases). Looked up from germline, CDR1 is SGHRS and CDR2 is YFSETQ. Deletions cut 2 bases from V and 0 bases from J, with 11 bases between. The CDR3 loop spans 15 amino acids.

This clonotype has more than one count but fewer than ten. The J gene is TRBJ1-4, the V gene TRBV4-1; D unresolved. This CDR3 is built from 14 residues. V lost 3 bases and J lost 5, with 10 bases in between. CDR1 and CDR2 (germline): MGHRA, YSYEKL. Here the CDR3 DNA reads TGCGCCAGCAGCCACTCCCTCCTAAATGAAAAACTGTTTTTT. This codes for CASSHSLLNEKLFF.

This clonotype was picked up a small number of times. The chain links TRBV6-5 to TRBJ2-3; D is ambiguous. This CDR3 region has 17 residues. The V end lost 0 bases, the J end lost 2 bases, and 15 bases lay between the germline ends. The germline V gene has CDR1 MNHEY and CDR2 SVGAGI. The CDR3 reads CASSYSELGSTTDTQYF. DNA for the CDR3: TGTGCCAGCAGTTACTCGGAGCTGGGTTCCACCACAGATACGCAGTATTTT.